The 9 T cell receptor beta chains presented below share a single source sample, sequenced in a study of regulatory T cells in long-lasting Graves disease. Relying on iRepertoire HTBI primers and Arm-PCR of CDR3 regions, the team built TCR beta libraries. TCRdb reanalysed the multiplex PCR reads using MiXCR and keeps one entry per CDR3 protein. The sample carries approximately 310,000 distinct CDR3 sequences, over 15% recorded once. As for time point: newly diagnosed GD, antithyroid drugs for less than 3 months. RNA from PBMCs was the source of the TCR library. The material was peripheral blood mononuclear cells (PBMCs), obtained at new diagnosis, from a patient treated with antithyroid drugs. These receptors were collected from a female donor with Graves disease.

This clonotype was detected ten times or more. The gene calls are TRBV7-2 and TRBJ2-3; 7 bases map to TRBD2. The CDR3 runs to 15 residues. With 3 bases clipped from V and 0 bases from J, the junction kept 3 bases outside the gene matches. The germline gives CDR1 SGHTA, CDR2 FQGNSA. The CDR3 DNA follows: TGTGCCAGCAGCTTGAGGGGAGGGAGCACAGATACGCAGTATTTT. This translates into CASSLRGGSTDTQYF. The full variable domain, completed using reference TRBV7-2 and TRBJ2-3, is GAGVSQSPSNKVTEKGKDVELRCDPISGHTALYWYRQSLGQGLEFLIYFQGNSAPDKSGLPSDRFSAERTGGSVSTLTIQRTQQEDSAVYLCASSLRGGSTDTQYFGPGTRLTVL.

This clonotype was recorded many times. The chain recombines TRBV27 with TRBJ1-2, with 9 bases identical to TRBD1. Germline trimming cut 4 bases from V and 0 bases from J; bases unmatched to any gene: 6. The CDR3 is made up of 16 amino acids. Germline V gene lookup returns CDR1 MNHEY and CDR2 SMNVEV (reference sequence). The CDR3 DNA is TGTGCCAGCAGTTCCGGGACAGGGAAGACTAACTATGGCTACACCTTC. Residues: CASSSGTGKTNYGYTF.

On this clonotype: This sequence may be a read error, since a much larger clone differs from it by one base. The chain recombines TRBV28 with TRBJ2-2, with D hard to call. Trimming removed 8 bases from V and 6 bases from J, with 25 bases in between. CDR1 is MDHEN, CDR2 SYDVKM, per germline. The CDR3 covers 17 residues. The CDR3 protein is CASRSSGWAVKAGELFF. As DNA, the CDR3 is TGTGCCAGCCGATCTTCCGGGTGGGCAGTCAAGGCCGGGGAGCTGTTTTTT.

This clonotype has a count of ten or more. The chain has TRBV11-2 and TRBJ2-7; D is possibly TRBD1 or TRBD2 (5 bases each). The V end lost 5 bases, the J end lost 5 bases, and 19 bases lay between the germline ends. The CDR3 is made up of 15 amino acids. Germline loops: CDR1 SGHAT, CDR2 FQNNGV. CDR3 protein: CASSMGPFPPNEQYF. The CDR3 DNA reads as TGTGCCAGCAGCATGGGACCCTTTCCCCCCAACGAGCAGTACTTC.

With regard to this clonotype: A read error likely explains this, since a far larger clone differs by one base. CDR3 in amino acids: CASSYTMNTEAFF. In DNA form, the CDR3 reads TGTGCCAGCAGTTACACCATGAACACTGAAGCTTTCTTT. The chain recombines TRBV12-3 or TRBV12-4 with TRBJ1-1; no clear D. CDR3 length: 13 amino acids. V lost 4 bases and J lost 0, with 6 bases in between.

This clonotype was recorded many times. The V gene is TRBV30, the J gene TRBJ2-7, with 7 bases matching TRBD2. Germline V CDR1 and CDR2: GTSNPN, SVGIG (reference sequence). The junction had 5 bases not matched to a gene; V was cut back by 7 bases and J by 2 bases. The CDR3 sequence is 12 residues long. CDR3 amino acids: CASRAGPYEQYF. The CDR3 coding sequence is TGTGCCTCGAGAGCGGGGCCCTACGAGCAGTACTTC.

This clonotype was seen ten or more times. The chain carries TRBV9 and TRBJ1-5; TRBD1 matches 7 bases. Germline loops: CDR1 SGDLS, CDR2 YYNGEE. With V trimmed by 2 bases and J by 0 bases, 11 bases remained unmatched. The CDR3 consists of 18 residues. The CDR3 reads CASSVSGGDRDSNQPQHF. In DNA form, the CDR3 reads TGTGCCAGCAGCGTCTCTGGCGGGGACAGAGATAGCAATCAGCCCCAGCATTTT.

The rearrangement links TRBV7-9 to TRBJ2-7; 8 bases map to TRBD2. This CDR3 contains 15 residues. The V gene end was trimmed by 3 bases and the J gene end by 5 bases; junction bases not matched to a gene: 9. Germline V CDR1 and CDR2: SEHNR, FQNEAQ (reference sequence). CDR3 coding DNA: TGTGCCAGCAGCTTCCCGGAGGTAGCGGGACACGAGCAGTACTTC. The encoded protein is CASSFPEVAGHEQYF.

A word on this clonotype: A much larger clone is a single base away; this may be a read error. The chain couples TRBV30 to TRBJ2-2; D unresolved. The CDR3 spans 13 residues. The germline gives CDR1 GTSNPN, CDR2 SVGIG (reference sequence). Trimming left V 2 bases short and J 5 bases short, with 9 bases between. The CDR3 region is CAWSPVSTGELFF. The CDR3 DNA reads as TGTGCCTGGAGTCCCGTTTCAACCGGGGAGCTGTTTTTT.